These T cell receptor beta chains were read from a single sample in a study of identical twins. TCRdb redid the calling of the 5' RACE reads with MiXCR, one entry per CDR3 protein. The sample contains 650,000 to 800,000 distinct CDR3 sequences, 8.6% of which appear only once. The data also belong to a second study, concerning yellow fever vaccine responses in identical twins.

Sequenced input: PBMCs. All receptors derive from a young woman in good health. Each CDR3 is given without its conserved first and last residue. A D gene is named only where the DNA matches it firmly.

d_call: .
v_call: TRBV21-1
cdr3_aa: ASSKGAGVTDTQY

d_call: TRBD1
v_call: TRBV6-1
cdr3_aa: ASRLAQGINQPQH

d_call: .
v_call: TRBV20-1
cdr3_aa: SARYAHSYEQY

d_call: TRBD2
v_call: TRBV7-2
cdr3_aa: ASSPGTSGGFSYEQY

d_call: TRBD2
v_call: TRBV9
cdr3_aa: ASSSAGDGQNIQY

d_call: .
v_call: TRBV18
cdr3_aa: ASSHSPTYEQY

d_call: .
v_call: TRBV5-1
cdr3_aa: ASSFTGLQETQY

d_call: .
v_call: TRBV15
cdr3_aa: ATAEGVYNEQF

d_call: .
v_call: TRBV14
cdr3_aa: ASSQRNRLEAF

d_call: TRBD1
v_call: TRBV5-1
cdr3_aa: ASSWTGEVHEQF

d_call: .
v_call: TRBV16
cdr3_aa: ASTPLEPGRTEAF

d_call: .
v_call: TRBV4-1
cdr3_aa: ASSHPQSGRNTGELF

d_call: .
v_call: TRBV29-1
cdr3_aa: SVVWGLNELF

d_call: TRBD1
v_call: TRBV20-1
cdr3_aa: SARHSGTGYNEQF

d_call: .
v_call: TRBV11-2
cdr3_aa: ASSRDGRNEKLF

d_call: TRBD1
v_call: TRBV5-1
cdr3_aa: ASSSQGVPSYEQY

d_call: TRBD1
v_call: TRBV7-9
cdr3_aa: ASSPGAGGQPQH

d_call: TRBD2
v_call: TRBV10-3
cdr3_aa: AISQLAGGPSEQF

d_call: .
v_call: TRBV29-1
cdr3_aa: SVETLTGSYEQY

d_call: .
v_call: TRBV24-1
cdr3_aa: ATSDITGQAF

d_call: .
v_call: TRBV6-1
cdr3_aa: ASSVSGPNTGELF

d_call: TRBD2
v_call: TRBV5-4
cdr3_aa: ASSLASGGATDTQY

d_call: .
v_call: TRBV6-1
cdr3_aa: ASSAGWGTNTEAF

d_call: TRBD1
v_call: TRBV18
cdr3_aa: ASSPLRDRGPDTQY

d_call: TRBD1
v_call: TRBV7-9
cdr3_aa: ASSKGQGIHGYT

d_call: .
v_call: TRBV2
cdr3_aa: ASKSDRLNYEQY

d_call: TRBD2
v_call: TRBV20-1
cdr3_aa: SAREWGLGGPDTQY

d_call: TRBD2
v_call: TRBV2
cdr3_aa: ASSRGLAGSTTDTQY

d_call: TRBD2
v_call: TRBV24-1
cdr3_aa: ATSDPGSSGDNEQF

d_call: .
v_call: TRBV24-1
cdr3_aa: ATSGTGTFYNEQF

d_call: .
v_call: TRBV7-9
cdr3_aa: ASSETGREAF

d_call: TRBD1
v_call: TRBV6-2/TRBV6-3
cdr3_aa: ASSWDRTGELF

d_call: TRBD1
v_call: TRBV29-1
cdr3_aa: SATDRYSYEQY

d_call: TRBD2
v_call: TRBV20-1
cdr3_aa: SAPGLAGNNEQY

d_call: .
v_call: TRBV7-9
cdr3_aa: ASSFSTSTDEQF

d_call: TRBD2
v_call: TRBV5-1
cdr3_aa: ASRRSLAGQETQY

d_call: .
v_call: TRBV2
cdr3_aa: VLVAGADQETQY

d_call: TRBD2
v_call: TRBV28
cdr3_aa: ASSTPSGGFIGELF

d_call: .
v_call: TRBV19
cdr3_aa: ASSYDRGSYEQY

d_call: .
v_call: TRBV9
cdr3_aa: ASSVGVYPETQY

d_call: .
v_call: TRBV5-6
cdr3_aa: ASSGALQGRGGDTQY

d_call: .
v_call: TRBV12-3/TRBV12-4
cdr3_aa: ASSFSVPETQY

d_call: TRBD1
v_call: TRBV27
cdr3_aa: ASSLGGGHGYT